The clone carrying this T cell receptor (beta chain) was picked up a small number of times. The entry originates in a study of T-cell memory formation after mild COVID-19. Germline CDR1 SGHKS, CDR2 YYEKEE (reference sequence). CDR3 length: 15 residues. V dropped 1 base and J dropped 3 bases, with 13 bases sitting between them. 5'RACE, which relied on constant-segment primers, yielded TCR alpha and TCR beta cDNA libraries carrying sample barcodes and UMIs. TCRdb reprocessed the 5' RACE reads via MiXCR and lists one record per CDR3 protein. The repertoire consists of under 700,000 distinct CDR3 sequences, with about 20% occurring once and the leading ten covering roughly an eighth.

The origin of this receptor is an adult woman who had mild COVID-19 (a few samples of this study predate the infection). Cell type and time point are not known. The sequencing input was PBMCs or a T cell subset sorted from them (not recorded which). The chain carries TRBV5-5 and TRBJ1-2, with D possibly matching TRBD1 (6 bases). DNA for the CDR3: TGTGCCAGCAGCTTGTTGGCAGGGGAATACTATGGCTACACCTTC. Amino acids: CASSLLAGEYYGYTF.